Following are 2 T cell receptor beta chains from one sample sequenced in a study of blood T cells in healthy people across ages. Using a J-beta primer mix together with a sample-barcoded 5' primer, a second PCR was run for about 6 to 11 cycles. A single record per CDR3 protein comes from TCRdb applying MiXCR to the 5' RACE reads. The sample gives fewer than 2,000,000 distinct CDR3 sequences, approximately 32% of which show up once; approximately 11% is in the top ten. Sequencing was carried out using blood. The receptor set was obtained from a woman aged 25 to 39 in good health.

The V and J genes are TRBV20-1 and TRBJ2-7, with 9 bases aligning to TRBD2. The CDR3 covers 14 residues. V lost 5 bases to trimming and J lost 3 bases; unmatched junction nucleotides: 8. Germline CDR1 is DFQATT and CDR2 is SNEGSKA (reference sequence). The CDR3 region is CSASLAGSFYEQYF. The CDR3 DNA reads as TGCAGTGCTTCCCTAGCGGGGAGCTTCTACGAGCAGTACTTC.

This chain uses TRBV4-2 with TRBJ1-2, with 9 bases fitting TRBD1. V was pared by 6 bases and J by 5 bases, with 7 bases of the junction left unmatched. CDR1 LGHNA and CDR2 YNFKEQ come from the germline V gene. The CDR3 totals 14 residues. CDR3: CASSGQGPKYGYTF. In DNA, the CDR3 is TGTGCCAGCAGTGGACAGGGGCCGAAATATGGCTACACCTTC.